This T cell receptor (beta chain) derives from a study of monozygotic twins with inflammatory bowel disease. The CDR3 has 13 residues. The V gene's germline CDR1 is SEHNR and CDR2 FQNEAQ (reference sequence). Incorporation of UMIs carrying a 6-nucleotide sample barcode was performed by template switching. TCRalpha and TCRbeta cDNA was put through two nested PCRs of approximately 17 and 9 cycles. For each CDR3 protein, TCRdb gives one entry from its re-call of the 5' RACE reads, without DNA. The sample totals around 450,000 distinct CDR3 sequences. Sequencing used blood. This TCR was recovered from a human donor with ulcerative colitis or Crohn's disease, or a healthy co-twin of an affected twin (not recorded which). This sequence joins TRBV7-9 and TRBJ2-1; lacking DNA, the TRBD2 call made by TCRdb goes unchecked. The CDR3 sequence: CASQGKGGGEQFF. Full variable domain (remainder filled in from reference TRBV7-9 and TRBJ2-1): DTGVSQNPRHKITKRGQNVTFRCDPISEHNRLYWYRQTLGQGPEFLTYFQNEAQLEKSRLLSDRFSAERPKGSFSTLEIQRTEQGDSAMYLCASQGKGGGEQFFGPGTRLTVL.